The source of this TCR beta chain is a study of blood T cell repertoires in COVID-19 (dated by TCRdb to the early 2020s). Context from the whole study: The collaborator samples originated in the United States, Italy and Spain and spanned the acute and convalescent phases of COVID-19. The prospective study material was composed of cDNA or gDNA derived from T cells, B-cell-depleted T cells, or PBMCs. Deeply sampled blood TCRbeta repertoires from subjects exposed to, actively infected with, or recovered from COVID-19 were included in the dataset. The repertoires were released in a freely available public database intended as a resource for research on the immune response to SARS-CoV-2. The samples were drawn from the first 160 participants of the ongoing ImmuneRACE study and from 1,254 subjects provided by 6 global collaborators. Sample metadata almost always included a de-identified subject ID, COVID-19 status, age in years and sex. Where available, HLA class I and class II types were taken from metadata supplied by the sample provider and were not determined by assay-based typing. General conclusions and limits of the study: The quantity of clinical and demographic metadata differed by source and by participant and was supplied without curation.

CDR1 and CDR2, per the germline V gene, are SGDLS and YYNGEE. V is pruned by 0 bases and J by 2 bases, leaving 5 bases of the junction without a gene match. Reading from cysteine to phenylalanine, the CDR3 counts 15 amino acids. Left in the record is the CDR3 DNA by itself, 45 bases read in frame from the first base. This clone was detected a few times. What antigen it recognizes has not been identified. It has no much larger one-base neighbor in the sample; base qualities were not kept. Participants in the prospective study were aged 18 to 89 years, lived in some 24 United States geographic areas, and enrolled through a virtual design. To assign participants to cohorts, the prospective study relied on clinical history that participants themselves reported in a screening survey and a study questionnaire. Exposed participants were defined as having been in contact with someone with a PCR-confirmed or clinician-diagnosed COVID-19 case within 2 weeks of study entry. Each participant in the prospective study had whole blood, serum and a nasopharyngeal or oropharyngeal swab collected by mobile phlebotomists. Prospective study participants could optionally give additional blood draws and questionnaires over an approximately two-month period. Blood samples from the prospective study were shipped frozen or at room temperature prior to DNA extraction.

TCRbeta CDR3 regions were amplified from genomic DNA by means of the immunoSEQ Assay, a bias-controlled multiplex PCR. Per the original workflow: Nucleated cell counts per sample were estimated from amplification of reference gene primers within the assay. To quantify the absolute abundance of each unique TCRbeta CDR3 rearrangement, sequence reads were collapsed and filtered. Productive Simpson clonality was computed per sample as the square root of Simpson's diversity index over productive rearrangements. As stored in TCRdb, this immuneACCESS dataset retains in-frame rearrangements with V and J assigned. A fraction of the clones does not appear; measured against another copy, unresolved V genes explain less than half of the discrepancy, and the remainder lacks a known reason. Clone size and V and J calls were adopted from that table, with D and trimming inferred from the DNA. This sample gives 250,000 or so clones in total; about four fifths of them show up just once. 3.5% to 4% of the sample is in the top ten clones.

Sequencing was performed on PBMCs or T cells enriched from blood (not recorded which). The TCR originated in a woman aged 40 to 50 who had been exposed to COVID-19. The V gene is TRBV9 and the J gene is TRBJ2-7, and TRBD2 matches 7 of the central bases. The base sequence is TGTGCCAGCAGCGTAGATGTCGCGGGGGCCTACGAGCAGTACTTC. This translates into CASSVDVAGAYEQYF.